This note documents a single T cell receptor beta chain sequence. This clonotype was recorded a few times. Its target antigen remains unknown. No base quality values were provided; no much bigger clone lies one nucleotide off. The library was generated by PCR. The sequencer was an Illumina HiSeq 2000. TCRdb ran its own pipeline on the public reads, namely fastp trimming at Q25 and MiXCR clone calling, and kept in-frame beta chains. Rows are combined by CDR3 protein, so each entry shows the most common genes and DNA. Across this sample there are roughly 21,000 distinct CDR3 sequences, with around two fifths seen only once. Approximately 38% of the sample rests with the top ten. This sample is part of a study of tumor-infiltrating lymphocytes in oesophageal squamous cell carcinoma (dated by TCRdb to the mid-2010s). From cysteine to phenylalanine, the CDR3 is 14 amino acids long. Only the CDR3 part of the read is kept: 42 bases, read in frame from the first base. Trimming takes 0 bases from V and 6 bases from J, and the germline ends sit 12 bases apart. The germline V gene supplies CDR1 SGDLS and CDR2 YYNGEE.

The chain links TRBV9 with TRBJ1-1; TRBD1 is a weak D gene call, 5 bases matching. The sequence came from a male donor with esophageal squamous cell carcinoma. Sequences were obtained from esophageal tumor tissue. The CDR3 is CASSVEQVSPEAFF. The DNA sequence follows: TGTGCCAGCAGCGTAGAACAGGTTAGCCCTGAAGCTTTCTTT.